This TCR beta chain emerged from a study of cytotoxic CD8 clonotypes in ibrutinib-treated CLL. Across the whole study: Timing of response sample collection was a median about twelve months after treatment start, with a range of 6 to 36. Mean productive templates were about 260,000; mean productive rearrangements were roughly 100,000.

Cryopreserved PBMCs supplied about 2.1 micrograms of genomic DNA for TCR beta libraries. Study findings and constraints: The clonality rise at ibrutinib response reflected private clonotype expansion.

Using immunoSEQ multiplex PCR, the repertoire was profiled, and TCRdb retains in-frame clones only, with some absent. The sample records over 120,000 clones, 80% being singletons. Comment on this clone: The antigen is undetermined.

The sample was PBMCs, taken after 36 months of ibrutinib treatment. This clonotype was sampled from a human donor with chronic lymphocytic leukemia.

CDR3 sequence reads: CASSPTLGGQYF. In DNA, the CDR3 is TGTGCCAGCTCACCAACCCTCGGCGGGCAGTATTTT. V and J are TRBV18 and TRBJ2-3; D remains unclear. Germline-derived CDR1 and CDR2 are KGHSH and LQKENI. The V end was cut by 2 bases, the J end by 11 bases, with 11 bases between. The CDR3 totals 12 residues. Full variable domain (missing parts from reference TRBV18 and TRBJ2-3): NAGVMQNPRHLVRRRGQEARLRCSPMKGHSHVYWYRQLPEEGLKFMVYLQKENIIDESGMPKERFSAEFPKEGPSILRIQQVVRGDSAAYFCASSPTLGGQYFGPGTRLTVL.